This T cell receptor beta chain appears in the sequencing data of a study of blood T cell repertoires in COVID-19. Looking at the study overall: T cells, B-cell-depleted T cells, or PBMCs provided the cDNA or gDNA that served as material.

The germline gives CDR1 SGDLS, CDR2 YYNGEE. The junction had 8 bases not matched to a gene; V was cut back by 2 bases and J by 11 bases. The CDR3 runs to 13 residues. Sequencing was performed with immunoSEQ multiplex PCR; in TCRdb, only in-frame clones are kept and a portion is missing. The repertoire holds about 250,000 clones, with around 90% as singletons. Material: peripheral blood. This chain connects TRBV9 to TRBJ1-1; 8 nucleotides align to TRBD1. The TCR sequence derives from a woman in her 30s with acute or convalescent COVID-19. The CDR3 protein is CASSVGDRTGAFF. In DNA, the CDR3 is TGTGCCAGCAGCGTCGGGGACAGGACTGGGGCTTTCTTT.